The rows below give T cell receptor beta chains drawn from one sample of a study of shared clonotypes between healthy human individuals. Sequenced by immunoSEQ multiplex PCR; TCRdb stores in-frame clones only, minus some. The sample lists some 2,100,000 clones; approximately 94% were seen once. The specimen was naive CD8+ T cells from PBMCs. These receptors came from a man aged 18 to 29 in good health. Some clones in this sample may be carry-over from other donors' samples. The CDR3 runs from the conserved cysteine through the conserved F or W. Fields, in order: V gene, D gene, J gene, clone size, CDR3 protein, CDR3 DNA. The D gene is left open where the match is weak. Expanded clones get a size class; other rows say once, few or many, or leave the size out.

v_gene: TRBV6-1; d_gene: NA; j_gene: TRBJ2-7; abundance: NA; CDR3aa: CASSESRRSYEQYF; CDR3nt: TGTGCCAGCAGTGAAAGTCGCCGATCCTACGAGCAGTACTTC
v_gene: TRBV7-9; d_gene: NA; j_gene: TRBJ2-3; abundance: NA; CDR3aa: CASSSRTGRDTQYF; CDR3nt: TGTGCCAGCAGCTCCCGGACCGGGCGAGATACGCAGTATTTT
v_gene: TRBV30; d_gene: NA; j_gene: TRBJ1-5; abundance: few; CDR3aa: CAWRKGVGQPQHF; CDR3nt: TGTGCCTGGAGGAAGGGGGTCGGTCAGCCCCAGCATTTT
v_gene: TRBV28; d_gene: NA; j_gene: TRBJ2-7; abundance: NA; CDR3aa: CASSLRTVREQYF; CDR3nt: TGTGCCAGCAGTTTAAGGACAGTGCGCGAGCAGTACTTC
v_gene: TRBV27; d_gene: NA; j_gene: TRBJ2-3; abundance: NA; CDR3aa: CASSLSVADRSTDTQYF; CDR3nt: TGTGCCAGCAGTTTATCGGTGGCAGACAGAAGCACAGATACGCAGTATTTT
v_gene: TRBV19; d_gene: NA; j_gene: TRBJ1-1; abundance: NA; CDR3aa: CASSTPPQVRWLGTEAFF; CDR3nt: TGTGCCAGTAGTACCCCTCCGCAGGTCAGATGGTTGGGCACTGAAGCTTTCTTT
v_gene: TRBV19; d_gene: TRBD2; j_gene: TRBJ2-4; abundance: once; CDR3aa: CASKKGPRGWYF; CDR3nt: TGTGCCAGTAAGAAGGGGCCGCGGGGGTGGTACTTC
v_gene: TRBV9; d_gene: NA; j_gene: TRBJ2-2; abundance: once; CDR3aa: CASSVSTGIGELFF; CDR3nt: TGTGCCAGCAGCGTCTCAACGGGGATCGGGGAGCTGTTTTTT
v_gene: TRBV13; d_gene: TRBD2; j_gene: TRBJ2-1; abundance: NA; CDR3aa: CASSDRLARNEQFF; CDR3nt: TGTGCCAGCAGCGATCGACTAGCACGGAATGAGCAGTTCTTC
v_gene: TRBV7-6; d_gene: NA; j_gene: TRBJ2-3; abundance: NA; CDR3aa: CASQALAASTDTQYF; CDR3nt: TGTGCCAGCCAGGCACTGGCGGCTAGCACAGATACGCAGTATTTT
v_gene: TRBV29-1; d_gene: NA; j_gene: TRBJ1-4; abundance: NA; CDR3aa: CSAPGGTPPDEKLFF; CDR3nt: TGCAGCGCTCCGGGGGGGACTCCCCCGGATGAAAAACTGTTTTTT